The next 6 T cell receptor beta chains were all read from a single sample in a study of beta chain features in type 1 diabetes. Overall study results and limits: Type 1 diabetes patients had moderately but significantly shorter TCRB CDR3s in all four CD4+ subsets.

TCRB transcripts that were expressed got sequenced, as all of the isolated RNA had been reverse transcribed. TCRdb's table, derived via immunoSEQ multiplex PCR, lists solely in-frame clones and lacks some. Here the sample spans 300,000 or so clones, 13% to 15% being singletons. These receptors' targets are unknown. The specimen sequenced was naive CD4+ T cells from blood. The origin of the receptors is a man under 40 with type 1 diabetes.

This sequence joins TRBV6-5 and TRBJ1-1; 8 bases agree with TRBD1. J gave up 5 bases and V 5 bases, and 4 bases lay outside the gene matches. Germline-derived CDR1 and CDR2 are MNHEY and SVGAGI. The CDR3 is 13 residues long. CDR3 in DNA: TGTGCCAGCAGTCAGGGGGCGCGGACTGAAGCTTTCTTT. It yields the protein CASSQGARTEAFF.

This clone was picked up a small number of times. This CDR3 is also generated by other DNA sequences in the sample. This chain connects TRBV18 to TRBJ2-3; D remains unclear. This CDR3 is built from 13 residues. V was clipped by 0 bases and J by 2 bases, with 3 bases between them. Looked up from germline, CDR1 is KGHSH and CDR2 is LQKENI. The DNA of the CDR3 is TGTGCCAGCTCACCACCGGCCACAGATACGCAGTATTTT. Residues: CASSPPATDTQYF.

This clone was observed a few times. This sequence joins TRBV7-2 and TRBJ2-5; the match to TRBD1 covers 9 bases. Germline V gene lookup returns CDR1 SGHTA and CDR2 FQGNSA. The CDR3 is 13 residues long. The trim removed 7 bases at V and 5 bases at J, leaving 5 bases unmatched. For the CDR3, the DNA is TGTGCCAGCAACAAACAGGGGGCTGAGACCCAGTACTTC. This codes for CASNKQGAETQYF.

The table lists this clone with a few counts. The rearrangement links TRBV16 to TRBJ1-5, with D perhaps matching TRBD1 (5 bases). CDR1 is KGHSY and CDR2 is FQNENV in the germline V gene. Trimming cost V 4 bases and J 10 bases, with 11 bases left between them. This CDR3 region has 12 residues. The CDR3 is CASSPRTTPQHF. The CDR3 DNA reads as TGTGCCAGCAGCCCCAGGACAACACCCCAGCATTTT.

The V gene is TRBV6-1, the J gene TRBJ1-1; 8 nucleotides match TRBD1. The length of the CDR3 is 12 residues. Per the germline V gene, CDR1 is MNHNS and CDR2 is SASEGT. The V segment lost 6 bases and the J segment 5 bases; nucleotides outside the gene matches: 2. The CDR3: CASSGQGTEAFF. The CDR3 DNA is TGTGCCAGCAGCGGACAGGGAACTGAAGCTTTCTTT.

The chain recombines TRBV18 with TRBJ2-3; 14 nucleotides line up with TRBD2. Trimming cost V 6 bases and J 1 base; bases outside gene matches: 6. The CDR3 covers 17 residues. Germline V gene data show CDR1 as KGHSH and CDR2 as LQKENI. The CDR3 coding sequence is TGTGCCAGCTCGGCCGGACTAGCGGGAGGCGGCACAGATACGCAGTATTTT. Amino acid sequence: CASSAGLAGGGTDTQYF.